This TCR beta chain was retrieved from a study of cytomegalovirus exposure and HLA in healthy donors. V shed 8 bases and J 4 bases; nucleotides not matched to a gene: 8. This CDR3 region has 15 residues. Germline V gene data show CDR1 as MDHEN and CDR2 as SYDVKM. Findings and caveats of the study: Reported results showed that the classifier diagnosed cytomegalovirus status with high specificity and sensitivity.

The PCR used 60 Vbeta and 13 Jbeta primers. The protocol was immunoSEQ multiplex PCR, while the TCRdb copy is restricted to in-frame clones and leaves out a portion. The sample has 55,000 to 65,000 clones; about 80% are singletons. This clone has just a few counts. The antigen is not known. The sequenced sample consisted of PBMCs. The chain employs TRBV28 and TRBJ2-2, with TRBD2 identical over 9 bases. The receptor comes from a woman aged 40 to 50 in good health and CMV-seronegative. In DNA, the CDR3 is TGTGCCAGCTCTCAAGCGGGAGGCTTCACCGGGGAGCTGTTTTTT. This sequence encodes CASSQAGGFTGELFF.